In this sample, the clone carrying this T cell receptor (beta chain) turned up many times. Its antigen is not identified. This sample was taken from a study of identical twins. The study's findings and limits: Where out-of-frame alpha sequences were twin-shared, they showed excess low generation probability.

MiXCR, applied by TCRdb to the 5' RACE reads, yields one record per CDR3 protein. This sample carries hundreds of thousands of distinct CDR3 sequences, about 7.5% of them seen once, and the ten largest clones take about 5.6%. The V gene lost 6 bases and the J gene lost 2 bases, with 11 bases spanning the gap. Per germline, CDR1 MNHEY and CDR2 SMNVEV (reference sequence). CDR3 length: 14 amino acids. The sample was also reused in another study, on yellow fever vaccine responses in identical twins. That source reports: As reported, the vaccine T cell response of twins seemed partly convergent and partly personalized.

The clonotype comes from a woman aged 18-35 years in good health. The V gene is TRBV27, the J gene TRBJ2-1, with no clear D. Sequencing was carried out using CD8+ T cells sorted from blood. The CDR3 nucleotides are TGTGCCAGCAGACTCACTTGGGCCTACAATGAGCAGTTCTTC. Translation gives CASRLTWAYNEQFF.